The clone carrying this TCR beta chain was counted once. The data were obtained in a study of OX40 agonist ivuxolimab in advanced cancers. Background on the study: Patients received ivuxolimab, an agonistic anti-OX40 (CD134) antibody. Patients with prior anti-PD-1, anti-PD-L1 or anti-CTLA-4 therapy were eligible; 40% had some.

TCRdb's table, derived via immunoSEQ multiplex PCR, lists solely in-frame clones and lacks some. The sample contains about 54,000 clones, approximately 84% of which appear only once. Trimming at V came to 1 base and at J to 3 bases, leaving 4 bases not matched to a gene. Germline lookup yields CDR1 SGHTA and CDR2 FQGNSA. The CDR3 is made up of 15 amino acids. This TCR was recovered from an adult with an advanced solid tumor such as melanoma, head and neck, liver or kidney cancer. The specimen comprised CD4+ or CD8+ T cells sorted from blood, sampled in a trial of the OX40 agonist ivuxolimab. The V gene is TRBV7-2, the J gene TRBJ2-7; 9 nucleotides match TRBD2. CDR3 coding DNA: TGTGCCAGCAGCTTAGGGGGACTAGCTAACTACGAGCAGTACTTC. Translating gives CASSLGGLANYEQYF.